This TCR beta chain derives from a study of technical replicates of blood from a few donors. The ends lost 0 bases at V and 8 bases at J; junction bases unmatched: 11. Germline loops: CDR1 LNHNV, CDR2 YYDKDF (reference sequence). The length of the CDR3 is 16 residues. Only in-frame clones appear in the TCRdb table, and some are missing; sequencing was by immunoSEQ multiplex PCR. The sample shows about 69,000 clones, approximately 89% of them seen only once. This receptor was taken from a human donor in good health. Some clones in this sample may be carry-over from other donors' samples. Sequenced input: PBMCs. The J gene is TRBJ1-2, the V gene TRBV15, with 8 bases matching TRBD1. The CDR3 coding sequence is TGTGCCACCAGCAGAGATCAGGCCGGACAGGGTGGCGGCTACACCTTC. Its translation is CATSRDQAGQGGGYTF. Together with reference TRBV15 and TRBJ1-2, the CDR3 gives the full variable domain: DAMVIQNPRYQVTQFGKPVTLSCSQTLNHNVMYWYQQKSSQAPKLLFHYYDKDFNNEADTPDNFQSRRPNTSFCFLDIRSPGLGDTAMYLCATSRDQAGQGGGYTFGSGTRLTVV.